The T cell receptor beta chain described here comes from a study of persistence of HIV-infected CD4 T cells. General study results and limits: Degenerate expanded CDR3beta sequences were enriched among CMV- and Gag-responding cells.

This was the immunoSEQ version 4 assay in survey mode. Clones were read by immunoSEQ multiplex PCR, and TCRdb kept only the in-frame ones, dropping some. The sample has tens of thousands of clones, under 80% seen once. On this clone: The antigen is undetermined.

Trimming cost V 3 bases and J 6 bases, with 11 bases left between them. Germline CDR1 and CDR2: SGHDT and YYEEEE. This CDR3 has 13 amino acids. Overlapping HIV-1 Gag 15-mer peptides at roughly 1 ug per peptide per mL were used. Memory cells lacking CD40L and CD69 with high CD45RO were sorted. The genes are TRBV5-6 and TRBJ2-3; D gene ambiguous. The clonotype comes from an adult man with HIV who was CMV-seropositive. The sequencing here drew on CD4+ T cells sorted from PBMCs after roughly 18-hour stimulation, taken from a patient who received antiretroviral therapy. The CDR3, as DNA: TGTGCCAGCAGCTCTGGACGGTCGGATACGCAGTATTTT. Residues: CASSSGRSDTQYF.